This is a list of T cell receptor beta chains from one sample in a study of technical replicates of blood from several donors. Assay used: immunoSEQ multiplex PCR; TCRdb lists only in-frame clones, some missing. The sample contains 55,000 to 75,000 clones, about nine tenths of which appear only once. The source material was PBMCs. The receptors were gathered from a human donor in good health. Some clones in this sample may be carry-over from other donors' samples. CDR3s include the opening cysteine and the closing phenylalanine or tryptophan. Each record gives: CDR3 protein, CDR3 DNA, J gene, V gene, clone size, D gene. A D gene is named only where the DNA matches it firmly. Clone size is not always given. Where it is, it says once, few, many or a class for expanded clones.

CDR3aa: CASTGDRTEAFF
CDR3nt: TGTGCCAGCACGGGTGATCGAACTGAAGCTTTCTTT
j_gene: TRBJ1-1
v_gene: TRBV7-2
abundance: NA
d_gene: NA

CDR3aa: CASSRGDSNQPQHF
CDR3nt: TGTGCCAGCAGCAGAGGTGATAGCAATCAGCCCCAGCATTTT
j_gene: TRBJ1-5
v_gene: TRBV6-5
abundance: NA
d_gene: NA

CDR3aa: CAWSVGGTGIQFF
CDR3nt: TGTGCCTGGAGTGTAGGAGGGACAGGGATTCAGTTCTTC
j_gene: TRBJ2-1
v_gene: TRBV30
abundance: NA
d_gene: TRBD1

CDR3aa: CASSTTDLITYEQYF
CDR3nt: TGTGCCAGCAGCACGACGGACTTAATTACCTACGAGCAGTACTTC
j_gene: TRBJ2-7
v_gene: TRBV7-9
abundance: NA
d_gene: NA

CDR3aa: CASSLRAEADTQYF
CDR3nt: TGTGCCAGCAGCTTACGTGCGGAGGCAGATACGCAGTATTTT
j_gene: TRBJ2-3
v_gene: TRBV11-2
abundance: NA
d_gene: NA

CDR3aa: CASSYLLAGPWDTQYF
CDR3nt: TGTGCCAGCAGTTACCTCCTAGCGGGCCCGTGGGATACGCAGTATTTT
j_gene: TRBJ2-3
v_gene: TRBV6-6
abundance: once
d_gene: TRBD2

CDR3aa: CASSQVYGLAGARETQYF
CDR3nt: TGTGCCAGCAGCCAAGTATACGGACTAGCGGGGGCTCGGGAGACCCAGTACTTC
j_gene: TRBJ2-5
v_gene: TRBV4-2
abundance: NA
d_gene: TRBD2

CDR3aa: CASSEIQGSYNSPLHF
CDR3nt: TGTGCCAGCAGTGAAATCCAGGGGTCCTATAATTCACCCCTCCACTTT
j_gene: TRBJ1-6
v_gene: TRBV2
abundance: NA
d_gene: NA

CDR3aa: CASSSQDRHEAFF
CDR3nt: TGTGCCAGCAGTTCCCAGGACAGGCATGAAGCTTTCTTT
j_gene: TRBJ1-1
v_gene: TRBV27
abundance: once
d_gene: TRBD1

CDR3aa: CASSSRDRRNLYGYTF
CDR3nt: TGTGCCAGCAGCAGCCGGGACAGGCGAAACCTCTATGGCTACACCTTC
j_gene: TRBJ1-2
v_gene: TRBV21-1
abundance: NA
d_gene: NA

CDR3aa: CASSLEGPNTGELFF
CDR3nt: TGCGCCAGCAGCTTGGAGGGGCCGAACACCGGGGAGCTGTTTTTT
j_gene: TRBJ2-2
v_gene: TRBV5-1
abundance: NA
d_gene: NA

CDR3aa: CASSFDRGTTYEQYF
CDR3nt: TGTGCCAGCAGTTTCGACAGGGGGACTACCTACGAGCAGTACTTC
j_gene: TRBJ2-7
v_gene: TRBV2
abundance: NA
d_gene: TRBD1

CDR3aa: CASSESFLSPRGLAYEQYF
CDR3nt: TGCGCCAGCAGTGAGTCGTTCCTCTCTCCCCGGGGACTGGCCTACGAGCAGTACTTC
j_gene: TRBJ2-7
v_gene: TRBV10-1
abundance: once
d_gene: NA

CDR3aa: CAISPGGSGQETQYF
CDR3nt: TGTGCCATCAGCCCCGGGGGGAGCGGACAAGAGACCCAGTACTTC
j_gene: TRBJ2-5
v_gene: TRBV10-3
abundance: NA
d_gene: TRBD2

CDR3aa: CASSQGGLGRGRKGYTF
CDR3nt: TGCGCCAGCAGCCAAGGGGGCCTCGGCAGGGGGCGAAAGGGCTACACCTTC
j_gene: TRBJ1-2
v_gene: TRBV4-3
abundance: NA
d_gene: TRBD1